This T cell receptor beta chain was sequenced in a study of blood T cell repertoires in COVID-19. Study-level information: From the United States, Italy and Spain came samples of acute and convalescent COVID-19. PBMCs, B-cell-depleted T cells, or T cells were the source of the cDNA or gDNA that made up the material.

TCRdb's table, derived via immunoSEQ multiplex PCR, lists solely in-frame clones and lacks some. Among over 25,000 clones listed, around 80% were seen once. Sequencing was performed on peripheral blood. This TCR derives from a woman older than 75 with acute or convalescent COVID-19.

The CDR3 sequence: CASSPPRTRSVTDTQYF. The CDR3 DNA sequence: TGTGCCAGCTCACCCCCACGAACTAGATCGGTCACAGATACGCAGTATTTT. The rearrangement joins TRBV18 to TRBJ2-3; D perhaps matches TRBD2 (5 bases). Germline assignment: CDR1 KGHSH and CDR2 LQKENI. V was clipped by 3 bases and J by 2 bases, with 18 bases between them. The CDR3 has 17 residues.